Sequencing of this T cell receptor beta chain was carried out in a study of graft-versus-host responses after intestinal transplantation. Overall study: Multivisceral, liver-intestinal, or isolated intestinal grafts went to recipients.

This clone was seen only once. The antigen is unknown. Trimming removed 3 bases from V and 3 bases from J; junction bases left unmatched: 4. CDR3 size: 15 residues. The germline V gene encodes CDR1 SNHLY and CDR2 FYNNEI. Generated by immunoSEQ multiplex PCR, the TCRdb table keeps only in-frame clones and is missing some. The sample holds about 27,000 clones, around 78% seen once. Whole-study findings and limits: Recipient marrow contained GvH clones, some of which appeared first in ileum or blood.

The J gene is TRBJ2-1, the V gene TRBV2; 8 bases match TRBD2. This receptor was obtained from a human patient who received an intestinal transplant, so some T cells may come from the graft donor. Material: PBMCs, obtained 28 days after intestinal transplant. The DNA for the CDR3 is TGTGCCAGCAGTGATGTCGGGGGGGGCTACAATGAGCAGTTCTTC. This gives the protein CASSDVGGGYNEQFF.